Following are 32 T cell receptor beta chains from one sample sequenced in a study of T cell responses to AZD1222 COVID-19 vaccine. Method: immunoSEQ multiplex PCR; TCRdb's copy keeps in-frame clones and lacks some. The sample yields about 180,000 clones, 94% seen once. The sequencing used peripheral blood, collected 28 days after the second AZD1222 dose. These receptors all stem from an adult who received the AZD1222 COVID-19 vaccine.

The J gene is TRBJ1-2, the V gene TRBV7-8; no reliable D call. V dropped 5 bases and J dropped 5 bases, with 9 bases sitting between them. The germline gives CDR1 SGHVS, CDR2 FQNEAQ. The CDR3 sequence is 12 residues long. The CDR3: CASSPLTYGYTF. For the CDR3, the DNA is TGTGCCAGCAGCCCTCTCACATATGGCTACACCTTC. The full variable domain, rest sourced from reference TRBV7-8 and TRBJ1-2, is GAGVSQSPRYKVAKRGQDVALRCDPISGHVSLFWYQQALGQGPEFLTYFQNEAQLDKSGLPSDRFFAERPEGSVSTLKIQRTQQEDSAVYLCASSPLTYGYTFGSGTRLTVV.

J is TRBJ1-1 and V is TRBV19, with 8 positions matching TRBD1. V shed 7 bases, J shed 4 bases, and the junction held 17 bases outside the gene matches. Germline V gene lookup returns CDR1 LNHDA and CDR2 SQIVND (reference sequence). This CDR3 region has 17 residues. This CDR3 reads CASNEVGWGRGPTEAFF. In DNA, the CDR3 is TGTGCCAGTAATGAGGTGGGATGGGGCAGGGGGCCCACTGAAGCTTTCTTT.

The gene calls are TRBV7-2 and TRBJ2-3, with D hard to call. The CDR3 contains 13 residues. V shed 3 bases and J shed 1 base, with 5 bases lying between them. Germline CDR1 SGHTA, CDR2 FQGNSA. CDR3 coding DNA: TGTGCCAGCAGCTTGTTTGGCACAGATACGCAGTATTTT. This codes for CASSLFGTDTQYF.

This clone was observed a single time. The chain is built from TRBV5-1 and TRBJ2-1; TRBD2 agrees at 9 bases. CDR1 and CDR2 from the germline V gene are SGHRS and YFSETQ. The CDR3 is made up of 18 amino acids. The ends lost 1 base at V and 0 bases at J; junction bases unmatched: 8. The CDR3: CASSLRSGGLGSYNEQFF. CDR3 nucleotide sequence: TGCGCCAGCAGCTTGCGCAGCGGGGGGTTAGGCTCCTACAATGAGCAGTTCTTC.

This sequence joins TRBV2 and TRBJ1-2, with D perhaps TRBD1 (5 bases). The CDR3 spans 12 residues. CDR1 and CDR2 (germline): SNHLY, FYNNEI. Trimming shortened V by 3 bases and J by 7 bases, and 9 bases separated the two germline ends. CDR3 protein: CASSDWDAGYTF. CDR3 bases: TGTGCCAGCAGTGACTGGGACGCTGGCTACACCTTC.

This chain uses TRBV5-6 with TRBJ2-1; 9 nucleotides match TRBD2. This CDR3 region has 16 residues. The germline V gene encodes CDR1 SGHDT and CDR2 YYEEEE. Germline trimming cut 0 bases from V and 5 bases from J; bases unmatched to any gene: 6. In DNA form, the CDR3 reads TGTGCCAGCAGCTTGGTTCAGGCTAGCGGGAACAATGAGCAGTTCTTC. Amino acids: CASSLVQASGNNEQFF.

The V call is TRBV11-2, the J call TRBJ2-7; TRBD1 matches 8 bases. Germline V lookup: CDR1 SGHAT, CDR2 FQNNGV. The CDR3 is 14 residues long. Trimming removed 2 bases from V and 1 base from J; junction bases left unmatched: 1. The CDR3 nucleotides read TGTGCCAGCAGCTTATGGACAGGGTCCTACGAGCAGTACTTC. Protein product: CASSLWTGSYEQYF.

V and J are TRBV7-3 and TRBJ2-1, with 9 bases identical to TRBD2. The trim removed 0 bases at V and 1 base at J, leaving 4 bases unmatched. The CDR3 is 17 amino acids. CDR1 SGHTA and CDR2 FQGTGA come from the germline V gene. CDR3 nucleotide sequence: TGTGCCAGCAGCTTAACCTTAGCGGGGGCTTCCTACAATGAGCAGTTCTTC. It translates to CASSLTLAGASYNEQFF.

The chain joins TRBV28 to TRBJ1-5, with unresolved D. The CDR3 loop spans 14 amino acids. V was shortened by 7 bases and J by 7 bases, with 17 bases between the two germline ends. Germline V CDR1 and CDR2: MDHEN, SYDVKM. CDR3 bases: TGTGCCAGCACCAAAATCCAGCCCAAACAGCCCCAGCATTTT. Amino acid sequence: CASTKIQPKQPQHF.

The CDR3 protein is CASSQGQGRRLYNEQFF. CDR3 DNA: TGCGCCAGCAGCCAAGGGCAGGGAAGGAGGCTCTACAATGAGCAGTTCTTC. The chain is built from TRBV4-1 and TRBJ2-1; D could derive from TRBD1 or TRBD2 (5 bases each). The CDR3 covers 17 residues. V lost 1 base, J lost 3 bases, and 16 bases lay in between. The germline V gene has CDR1 MGHRA and CDR2 YSYEKL.

This clone was picked up one time. This chain links TRBV19 with TRBJ2-3; TRBD1 matches at 9 bases. Germline V gives CDR1 LNHDA, CDR2 SQIVND (reference sequence). V gave up 4 bases and J gave up 1 base; unmatched junction bases: 9. This CDR3 has 17 amino acids. The CDR3 loop reads CASSNPGTGLGTDTQYF. The CDR3 DNA sequence: TGTGCCAGTAGTAACCCCGGGACAGGGTTAGGCACAGATACGCAGTATTTT.

This clone showed up just once. V and J are TRBV3-1 (or the pseudogene TRBV3-2) and TRBJ1-5; D unresolved. CDR3 length: 15 amino acids. Germline V gene data show CDR1 as LGHDT and CDR2 as YNNKEL (reference sequence). Deletions cut 1 base from V and 2 bases from J, with 9 bases between. CDR3 DNA: TGTGCCAGCAGCCAAGGGGATGGGGGCAATCAGCCCCAGCATTTT. As protein: CASSQGDGGNQPQHF.

The genes are TRBV5-5 and TRBJ1-2, with 7 bases fitting TRBD1. Unmatched junction bases numbered 16, after V lost 6 bases and J lost 8 bases. CDR1 SGHKS and CDR2 YYEKEE come from the germline V gene (reference sequence). This CDR3 spans 15 amino acids. CDR3 loop: CASTTGAQGLVGYTF. The CDR3 DNA is TGTGCCAGCACCACTGGGGCACAGGGGCTGGTCGGCTACACCTTC.

J is TRBJ1-5 and V is TRBV4-3; 7 bases are shared with TRBD1. This CDR3 region has 14 residues. V shed 0 bases, J shed 4 bases, and the junction held 0 bases outside the gene matches. Germline V gene data show CDR1 as LGHNA and CDR2 as YSLEER. The CDR3 region is CASSQDRGNQPQHF. In nucleotides, the CDR3 is TGCGCCAGCAGCCAAGACAGGGGGAATCAGCCCCAGCATTTT.

V is TRBV2 and J is TRBJ1-1; tentatively, D is TRBD1 (5 bases). Germline V gene sequence: CDR1 SNHLY, CDR2 FYNNEI. The CDR3 contains 15 residues. V lost 4 bases to trimming and J lost 5 bases, with 17 bases between them. The CDR3 here is CASSGAGRSRTEAFF. The CDR3 bases are TGTGCCAGCAGTGGAGCAGGGAGGAGTCGTACTGAAGCTTTCTTT.

The rearrangement links TRBV6-5 to TRBJ1-1; D not certain. The CDR3 covers 13 residues. Trimming took 7 bases from V and 4 from J, leaving 13 bases between them. Germline lookup yields CDR1 MNHEY and CDR2 SVGAGI. DNA for the CDR3: TGTGCCAGCACTCGTTTCCCGGCCACTGAAGCTTTCTTT. It yields the protein CASTRFPATEAFF.

This clone has a single count. The chain links TRBV19 to TRBJ2-5; D call uncertain. The CDR3 has 13 residues. Germline V gives CDR1 LNHDA, CDR2 SQIVND (reference sequence). The V and J ends lost 6 bases and 4 bases respectively, with 12 bases between them. The CDR3 nucleotides are TGTGCCAGTAGACAGACAAGTGGAGAGACCCAGTACTTC. Translation gives CASRQTSGETQYF.

This rearrangement joins TRBV18 to TRBJ1-1, with a weak D call TRBD1 (5 bases). Germline V gene data show CDR1 as KGHSH and CDR2 as LQKENI. This CDR3 has 15 amino acids. V was pared by 1 base and J by 2 bases, with 11 bases between. The CDR3 spells CASSPLEGINTEAFF. Here the CDR3 DNA reads TGTGCCAGCTCACCACTGGAGGGGATTAACACTGAAGCTTTCTTT.

Only a few counts were recorded for this clone. This sequence joins TRBV27 and TRBJ1-2, with D possibly TRBD1 on 5 matching bases. Trimming pared 6 bases from V and 4 bases from J, leaving 21 bases between. This CDR3 has 16 residues. Germline lookup yields CDR1 MNHEY and CDR2 SMNVEV (reference sequence). CDR3 sequence reads: CASRRERLGDGYGYTF. CDR3 coding DNA: TGTGCCAGCAGACGCGAGCGGTTGGGGGACGGCTATGGCTACACCTTC.

This chain connects TRBV5-1 to TRBJ1-3; tentatively, D is TRBD1 (6 bases). Germline V gives CDR1 SGHRS, CDR2 YFSETQ. This CDR3 is 13 amino acids long. Deletions cut 5 bases from V and 4 bases from J, with 10 bases between. CDR3 nucleotides: TGCGCCAGCAGGCAGGGGTACGGAAACACCATATATTTT. Its translation: CASRQGYGNTIYF.

This chain joins TRBV28 and TRBJ1-6; TRBD1 aligns across 7 bases. V shed 4 bases, J shed 10 bases, and the junction held 10 bases outside the gene matches. CDR3 length equals 15 residues. The germline V gene encodes CDR1 MDHEN and CDR2 SYDVKM. The chain's CDR3 is CASSSPRGQGSPLHF. The CDR3 DNA is TGTGCCAGCAGTTCCCCGAGGGGGCAGGGATCACCCCTCCACTTT.

This chain connects TRBV29-1 to TRBJ1-1; weak D call: TRBD1 (5 bases). The CDR3 runs 13 residues. CDR1 and CDR2 (germline): SQVTM, ANQGSEA. Trimming stripped 5 bases from V and 1 base from J, with 11 bases between. CDR3 bases: TGCAGCGTTAGACAGAATACGAACACTGAAGCTTTCTTT. This encodes CSVRQNTNTEAFF.

V gene TRBV6-4 combines with J gene TRBJ2-1; D is unresolved. Trimming left V 6 bases short and J 0 bases short, with 12 bases between. From germline, CDR1 is MRHNA and CDR2 SNTAGT. The CDR3 contains 15 residues. CDR3 in amino acids: CASSPDLNSYNEQFF. The CDR3 DNA reads TGTGCCAGCAGCCCGGACCTTAACTCCTACAATGAGCAGTTCTTC.

The chain combines TRBV5-4 with TRBJ2-1, with a possible D match to TRBD1 (6 bases). The CDR3 is 17 amino acids. Germline CDR1 and CDR2: SGHNT and YYREEE (reference sequence). V was cut by 4 bases and J by 0 bases, with 17 bases left in between. Here the CDR3 reads CASSAYPADSSYNEQFF. CDR3 DNA: TGTGCCAGCAGCGCGTACCCAGCGGACAGCTCCTACAATGAGCAGTTCTTC.

The V and J genes are TRBV12-3 or TRBV12-4 and TRBJ1-6; D perhaps matches TRBD1 (5 bases). The CDR3 is 13 residues long. Trimming stripped 5 bases from V and 10 bases from J, with 12 bases between. The CDR3 protein is CASSDRPGSPLHF. CDR3 DNA: TGTGCCAGCAGTGACAGACCTGGCTCACCCCTCCACTTT.

V gene TRBV5-1 combines with J gene TRBJ2-7; D unresolved. The V and J ends lost 1 base and 7 bases respectively, with 15 bases between them. In germline, CDR1 is SGHRS, CDR2 YFSETQ. CDR3 length: 14 residues. CDR3 loop: CASSLSESVREQYF. In DNA, the CDR3 is TGCGCCAGCAGCTTGAGTGAAAGTGTCCGGGAGCAGTACTTC.

The rearrangement joins TRBV28 to TRBJ1-5, with 7 bases fitting TRBD1. In germline, CDR1 is MDHEN, CDR2 SYDVKM. The CDR3 is 15 residues long. V lost 4 bases and J lost 1; bases outside the gene matches: 4. The CDR3 DNA reads as TGTGCCAGCAGTTACAGGGGATGGAGCAATCAGCCCCAGCATTTT. Translated, it gives CASSYRGWSNQPQHF.

The chain has TRBV2 and TRBJ2-5; D might be TRBD2 (6 bases). V was trimmed by 5 bases and J by 14 bases, leaving 15 bases between them. This CDR3 comprises 11 residues. From germline, CDR1 is SNHLY and CDR2 FYNNEI. The CDR3, as DNA: TGTGCCAGCAGTCTGGACTACTTCAGATACTTC. Its translation is CASSLDYFRYF. Supplemented by reference TRBV2 and TRBJ2-5, the full variable domain reads EPEVTQTPSHQVTQMGQEVILRCVPISNHLYFYWYRQILGQKVEFLVSFYNNEISEKSEIFDDQFSVERPDGSNFTLKIRSTKLEDSAMYFCASSLDYFRYFGPGTRLLVL.

Comment on this clone: The same CDR3 arises from other DNA sequences in this sample as well. This CDR3 is CASSLWTGNQPQHF. CDR3 DNA: TGTGCCAGCAGTTTATGGACAGGGAATCAGCCCCAGCATTTT. The gene calls are TRBV28 and TRBJ1-5; 7 positions match TRBD1. The trim removed 0 bases at V and 4 bases at J, leaving 0 bases unmatched. CDR1 is MDHEN and CDR2 is SYDVKM in the germline V gene. The CDR3 extends over 14 amino acids.

This chain connects TRBV28 to TRBJ1-3; D gene ambiguous. Trimming stripped 1 base from V and 0 bases from J, with 4 bases between. There are 14 residues in the CDR3. The germline gives CDR1 MDHEN, CDR2 SYDVKM. The CDR3 coding sequence is TGTGCCAGCAGTTTATTGAACTCTGGAAACACCATATATTTT. This translates into CASSLLNSGNTIYF.

V is TRBV29-1 and J is TRBJ1-2, with D possibly being TRBD1 (6 bases). Looked up from germline, CDR1 is SQVTM and CDR2 is ANQGSEA. Between the trimmed V and J ends, which lost 6 bases and 0 bases, there was a span of 17 bases. CDR3 length equals 15 residues. CDR3 sequence reads: CSVGTPGRANYGYTF. The CDR3 bases are TGCAGCGTGGGGACACCGGGAAGAGCTAACTATGGCTACACCTTC.

This sequence joins TRBV19 and TRBJ2-3; D ambiguous. The CDR3 runs to 13 residues. Germline V gene sequence: CDR1 LNHDA, CDR2 SQIVND (reference sequence). V was cut by 5 bases and J by 4 bases, with 10 bases left in between. In DNA form, the CDR3 reads TGTGCCAGTAGTCCTGTAGTTGCAGATACGCAGTATTTT. This encodes CASSPVVADTQYF.